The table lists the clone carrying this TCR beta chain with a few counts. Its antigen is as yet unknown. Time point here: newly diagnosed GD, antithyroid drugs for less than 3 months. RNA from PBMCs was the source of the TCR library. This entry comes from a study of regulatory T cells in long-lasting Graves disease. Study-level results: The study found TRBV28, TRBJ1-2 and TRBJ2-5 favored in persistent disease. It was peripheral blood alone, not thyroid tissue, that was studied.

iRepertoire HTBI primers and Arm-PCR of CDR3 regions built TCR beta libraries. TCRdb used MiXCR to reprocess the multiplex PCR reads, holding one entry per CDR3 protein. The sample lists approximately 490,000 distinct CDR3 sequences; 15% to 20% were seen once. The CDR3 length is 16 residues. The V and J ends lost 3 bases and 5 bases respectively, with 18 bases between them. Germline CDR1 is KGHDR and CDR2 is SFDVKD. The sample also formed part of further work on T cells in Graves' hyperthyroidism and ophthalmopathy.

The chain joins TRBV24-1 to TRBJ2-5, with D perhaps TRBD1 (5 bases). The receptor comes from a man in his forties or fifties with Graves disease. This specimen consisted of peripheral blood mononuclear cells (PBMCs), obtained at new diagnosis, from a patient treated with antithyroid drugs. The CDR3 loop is CATSDGAGKRTETQYF. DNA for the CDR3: TGTGCCACCAGTGATGGGGCAGGGAAGAGGACGGAGACCCAGTACTTC.